This entry lists 26 T cell receptor beta chains sequenced from one sample in a study of blood T cell repertoires in COVID-19. TCRdb keeps only in-frame clones here, not all; method: immunoSEQ multiplex PCR. The top ten clones hold around 6% of a sample with 150,000 to 250,000 clones, more than 75% of them seen once. Sequencing used peripheral blood. The receptors shown here come from a woman aged 40 to 55 with COVID-19, enrolled during active disease.

The V gene is TRBV18, the J gene TRBJ1-6, with 8 bases aligning to TRBD1. With V trimmed by 4 bases and J by 1 base, 3 bases remained unmatched. The CDR3 totals 16 residues. Germline V gives CDR1 KGHSH, CDR2 LQKENI. The CDR3 nucleotides read TGTGCCAGCTCACTCGACAGGGGATCCTATAATTCACCCCTCCACTTT. Its protein is CASSLDRGSYNSPLHF.

V gene TRBV6-5 combines with J gene TRBJ1-5; 8 bases map to TRBD1. Unmatched junction bases numbered 6, after V lost 2 bases and J lost 3 bases. Germline V gene lookup returns CDR1 MNHEY and CDR2 SVGAGI. This CDR3 is 16 amino acids long. The CDR3 reads CASSYRTGRDNQPQHF. In DNA form, the CDR3 reads TGTGCCAGCAGTTACAGGACAGGGCGTGACAATCAGCCCCAGCATTTT.

The V gene is TRBV6-1, the J gene TRBJ1-5; 8 bases agree with TRBD1. The CDR3 is made up of 16 amino acids. CDR1 is MNHNS, CDR2 SASEGT, per germline. The V gene end was trimmed by 2 bases and the J gene end by 8 bases; junction bases not matched to a gene: 11. CDR3 protein: CASSERWTGPFEPQHF. CDR3 bases: TGTGCCAGCAGTGAACGATGGACAGGGCCTTTTGAGCCCCAGCATTTT.

This chain links TRBV30 with TRBJ1-5, with D tentatively TRBD1 (5 bases). V lost 1 base to trimming and J lost 3 bases, with 7 bases between them. Germline CDR1 is GTSNPN and CDR2 is SVGIG (reference sequence). The CDR3 has 13 amino acids. DNA for the CDR3: TGTGCCTGGAGTGGACAGCCCAATCAGCCCCAGCATTTT. It specifies CAWSGQPNQPQHF.

The chain recombines TRBV11-3 with TRBJ2-3; the D gene is possibly TRBD2 (5 bases). Per germline, CDR1 SGHNT and CDR2 YENEEA. This CDR3 comprises 16 residues. With 5 bases removed from V and 3 bases from J, the gap between germline ends came to 18 bases. CDR3 nucleotides: TGTGCCAGCAGCCGGTCCTCGGCTAGCATGACAGATACGCAGTATTTT. Its protein is CASSRSSASMTDTQYF.

The rearrangement joins TRBV12-3 or TRBV12-4 to TRBJ1-3; D remains ambiguous. This CDR3 is 12 amino acids long. The germline V and J ends were trimmed by 6 bases and 5 bases, with 8 bases remaining between them. CDR3 bases: TGTGCCAGCAGCCGCAGTCGAAACACCATATATTTT. As protein: CASSRSRNTIYF.

V usage is TRBV21-1 and J usage is TRBJ1-1; the D call in the table, TRBD1, was not verified against the DNA. TRBV21-1 is flagged as a pseudogene. CDR3 length: 15 amino acids. The CDR3, as DNA: TGTGCCAGCAGGGAGTGGACAGTGCTGAACACTGAAGCTTTCTTT. As protein: CASREWTVLNTEAFF.

The chain uses TRBV7-9 and TRBJ2-7; 10 bases are shared with TRBD1. CDR1 SEHNR and CDR2 FQNEAQ come from the germline V gene (reference sequence). Trimming at V came to 4 bases and at J to 4 bases, leaving 7 bases not matched to a gene. The CDR3 runs 15 residues. The DNA of the CDR3 is TGTGCCAGCAGCTCCGCGGAGGGACAGGGGTACGAGCAGTACTTC. It yields the protein CASSSAEGQGYEQYF.

This clone was picked up a small number of times. The chain combines TRBV23-1 with TRBJ2-7; D is possibly TRBD1 (6 bases). TRBV23-1 is recorded as an ORF, its role being uncertain. The germline V and J ends were trimmed by 3 bases and 3 bases, with 12 bases remaining between them. The CDR3 spans 14 residues. The CDR3 nucleotides are TGCGCCAGCAGTCAGCAGGACAGCTACTACGAGCAGTACTTC. Encoded protein: CASSQQDSYYEQYF.

The V and J genes are TRBV6-6 and TRBJ1-1; the match to TRBD1 covers 10 bases. The length of the CDR3 is 14 residues. Trimming removed 9 bases from V and 5 bases from J; junction bases left unmatched: 9. The germline gives CDR1 MNHNY, CDR2 SVGAGI (reference sequence). As DNA, the CDR3 is TGTGCCAGTTTAACGGGACAGGGGTATACTGAAGCTTTCTTT. It specifies CASLTGQGYTEAFF.

The rearrangement uses TRBV5-1 and TRBJ1-2; no firm D call. Trimming stripped 2 bases from V and 5 bases from J, with 19 bases between. This CDR3 has 16 amino acids. The germline gives CDR1 SGHRS, CDR2 YFSETQ. This CDR3 reads CASSFSRAVRGYGYTF. The CDR3 region has the DNA TGCGCCAGCAGCTTCAGTCGTGCGGTCAGAGGATATGGCTACACCTTC. Full variable domain (missing parts from reference TRBV5-1 and TRBJ1-2): KAGVTQTPRYLIKTRGQQVTLSCSPISGHRSVSWYQQTPGQGLQFLFEYFSETQRNKGNFPGRFSGRQFSNSRSEMNVSTLELGDSALYLCASSFSRAVRGYGYTFGSGTRLTVV.

V usage is TRBV7-2 and J usage is TRBJ2-7; D uncertain. Germline CDR1 SGHTA, CDR2 FQGNSA. This CDR3 has 13 residues. V was cut by 4 bases and J by 4 bases, with 11 bases left in between. CDR3 loop: CASSSRILYEQYF. CDR3 coding DNA: TGTGCCAGCAGCTCGCGGATTTTGTACGAGCAGTACTTC.

The gene calls are TRBV19 and TRBJ2-1, with TRBD1 matching over 9 bases. This CDR3 is built from 15 residues. CDR1 and CDR2 (germline): LNHDA, SQIVND (reference sequence). V lost 2 bases and J lost 7; bases outside the gene matches: 6. DNA for the CDR3: TGTGCCAGTAGTATAATGGGACAGGGTTCAAATGAGCAGTTCTTC. Its translation is CASSIMGQGSNEQFF.

The J gene is TRBJ1-1, the V gene TRBV3-1 (or the pseudogene TRBV3-2); possibly TRBD1 for D (5 bases). Looked up from germline, CDR1 is LGHDT and CDR2 is YNNKEL (reference sequence). This CDR3 region has 14 residues. The V end was cut by 6 bases, the J end by 5 bases, with 16 bases between. The CDR3 region is CASRQTGLITEAFF. The CDR3 DNA reads TGTGCCAGCAGGCAAACGGGACTGATAACTGAAGCTTTCTTT.

The chain is built from TRBV19 and TRBJ1-6; TRBD1 matches at 12 bases. V lost 4 bases and J lost 7; bases outside the gene matches: 8. This CDR3 is 17 amino acids long. Germline CDR1 and CDR2: LNHDA and SQIVND (reference sequence). In DNA, the CDR3 is TGTGCCAGTAGTACCGGGACAGGGGGCATTATGAATTCACCCCTCCACTTT. Translation gives CASSTGTGGIMNSPLHF. The entire variable domain, with the rest obtained from reference TRBV19 and TRBJ1-6, is as follows: DGGITQSPKYLFRKEGQNVTLSCEQNLNHDAMYWYRQDPGQGLRLIYYSQIVNDFQKGDIAEGYSVSREKKESFPLTVTSAQKNPTAFYLCASSTGTGGIMNSPLHFGNGTRLTVT.

V and J are TRBV7-2 and TRBJ1-6; TRBD1 agrees at 8 bases. The CDR3 is made up of 13 amino acids. The trim removed 8 bases at V and 6 bases at J, leaving 3 bases unmatched. Germline V gene sequence: CDR1 SGHTA, CDR2 FQGNSA. The CDR3 region is CASYTGGNSPLHF. CDR3 coding DNA: TGTGCCAGCTACACAGGGGGTAATTCACCCCTCCACTTT.

The V and J genes are TRBV3-1 (or the pseudogene TRBV3-2) and TRBJ2-7, with TRBD1 identical over 9 bases. Germline V lookup: CDR1 LGHDT, CDR2 YNNKEL (reference sequence). CDR3 length: 14 residues. The V and J ends lost 7 bases and 5 bases, in that order; junction bases with no gene match: 9. Here the CDR3 DNA reads TGTGCCAGCACCACAGGGGGCTTCCCGGACGAGCAGTACTTC. Translation gives CASTTGGFPDEQYF.

This chain uses TRBV5-5 with TRBJ1-4; 10 bases are a match to TRBD1. J lost 2 bases, V lost 4 bases, and 11 bases had no gene match. The CDR3 has 18 amino acids. The germline CDR1 and CDR2 sequences are SGHKS and YYEKEE (reference sequence). CDR3 bases: TGTGCCAGCAGCACCCGAGACAGGGGGCTGTCTACTAATGAAAAACTGTTTTTT. Translated: CASSTRDRGLSTNEKLFF.

V and J are TRBV2 and TRBJ1-2; 8 positions agree with TRBD1. The germline V gene encodes CDR1 SNHLY and CDR2 FYNNEI. The CDR3 is 14 amino acids. J gave up 4 bases and V 5 bases, and 6 bases lay outside the gene matches. In nucleotides, the CDR3 is TGTGCCAGCAGTCCTCGACAGGGGAGCTATGGCTACACCTTC. Translating gives CASSPRQGSYGYTF. Drawing the rest from reference TRBV2 and TRBJ1-2, the complete variable domain is EPEVTQTPSHQVTQMGQEVILRCVPISNHLYFYWYRQILGQKVEFLVSFYNNEISEKSEIFDDQFSVERPDGSNFTLKIRSTKLEDSAMYFCASSPRQGSYGYTFGSGTRLTVV.

This clone showed up just once. The chain combines TRBV5-5 with TRBJ2-5; 7 positions agree with TRBD1. There are 14 residues in the CDR3. V was clipped by 4 bases and J by 2 bases; unmatched bases: 5. Germline assignment: CDR1 SGHKS and CDR2 YYEKEE (reference sequence). Here the CDR3 DNA reads TGTGCCAGCAGCCAAAGACAGGGACAAGAGACCCAGTACTTC. The encoded protein is CASSQRQGQETQYF.

The chain has TRBV2 and TRBJ1-1; D gene ambiguous. Germline CDR1 and CDR2: SNHLY and FYNNEI. V lost 6 bases and J 2 bases, leaving 16 bases between the germline ends. The CDR3 extends over 15 amino acids. CDR3 in DNA: TGTGCCAGCAGGAGAGGAGGGCAGACTAACACTGAAGCTTTCTTT. It codes for CASRRGGQTNTEAFF.

V is TRBV6-2 or TRBV6-3 and J is TRBJ2-7; possibly TRBD1 for D (7 bases). Germline V lookup: CDR1 MNHEY, CDR2 SVGEGT. V dropped 5 bases and J dropped 6 bases, with 20 bases sitting between them. CDR3 length: 15 amino acids. The CDR3 nucleotides read TGTGCCAGCAGTCCCCGGCGGGACAGCTTTCCCGAGCAGTACTTC. Its translation is CASSPRRDSFPEQYF.

The CDR3 DNA reads TGTGCCAGCAGCTTAGCGGGGAGCTCCTACAATGAGCAGTTCTTC. Encoded protein: CASSLAGSSYNEQFF. The rearrangement links TRBV7-7 to TRBJ2-1; D perhaps matches TRBD2 (5 bases). V lost 0 bases, J lost 0 bases, and 6 bases lay in between. The CDR3 loop spans 15 amino acids. Per the germline V gene, CDR1 is SSHAT and CDR2 is FNYEAQ (reference sequence).

The V and J genes are TRBV7-6 and TRBJ2-7; TRBD2 agrees at 16 bases. This CDR3 region has 16 residues. Trimming cost V 5 bases and J 4 bases; bases outside gene matches: 5. Germline lookup yields CDR1 SGHVS and CDR2 FNYEAQ. The CDR3 nucleotides are TGTGCCAGCAGCCCGGGACTAGCGGGAGGGAGGTACGAGCAGTACTTC. This gives the protein CASSPGLAGGRYEQYF.

This chain connects TRBV30 to TRBJ2-7; maybe TRBD2 (6 bases). The V and J ends lost 4 bases and 6 bases respectively, with 16 bases between them. The CDR3 covers 13 residues. Germline lookup yields CDR1 GTSNPN and CDR2 SVGIG (reference sequence). The CDR3 bases are TGTGCCTGGATGGCCTGGTCAGCGGGCGAGCAGTACTTC. Protein sequence: CAWMAWSAGEQYF.

This clone was seen more than once but under ten times. The chain has TRBV10-3 and TRBJ2-2; 7 bases are shared with TRBD1. The V and J ends lost 6 bases and 4 bases, in that order; junction bases with no gene match: 2. The CDR3 spans 13 residues. Germline V gives CDR1 ENHRY, CDR2 SYGVKD. The CDR3 coding sequence is TGTGCCATCAGGAGACAGGGCACCGGGGAGCTGTTTTTT. Its protein is CAIRRQGTGELFF.